The 19 T cell receptor beta chains reported below all come from one sample, sequenced in a study of a mutant IDH1 vaccine in newly diagnosed glioma. This table comes from immunoSEQ multiplex PCR, and its TCRdb copy is limited to in-frame clones, with some not included. The table has around 50,000 clones, under 90% seen once. The antigens these receptors bind are not known. Time point of the sample: week 35, safety follow-up. Mutant IDH1 20-mer peptide, at 300 ug, made up each vaccine dose, with topical imiquimod. The source was PBMCs, collected from a glioma patient whose treatment included an IDH1 peptide vaccine. All receptors derive from a woman under 30 with glioma.

V gene TRBV9 combines with J gene TRBJ2-1; D uncertain. Between the trimmed V and J ends, which lost 1 base and 2 bases, there was a span of 16 bases. Germline V CDR1 and CDR2: SGDLS, YYNGEE. The CDR3 loop spans 17 amino acids. CDR3 nucleotides: TGTGCCAGCAGCGTATACCCAGCAGCCTTTGCCTACAATGAGCAGTTCTTC. Translated, it gives CASSVYPAAFAYNEQFF. Drawing the rest from reference TRBV9 and TRBJ2-1, the complete variable domain is DSGVTQTPKHLITATGQRVTLRCSPRSGDLSVYWYQQSLDQGLQFLIQYYNGEERAKGNILERFSAQQFPDLHSELNLSSLELGDSALYFCASSVYPAAFAYNEQFFGPGTRLTVL.

This rearrangement joins TRBV30 to TRBJ2-1; 9 nucleotides align to TRBD1. Trimming removed 3 bases from V and 12 bases from J; junction bases left unmatched: 15. CDR1 and CDR2 from the germline V gene are GTSNPN and SVGIG (reference sequence). CDR3 length equals 15 residues. The CDR3 loop reads CAWRGDSGTGLGQFF. DNA of the CDR3: TGTGCCTGGAGGGGTGACTCCGGGACAGGGTTAGGGCAGTTCTTC.

The rearrangement joins TRBV14 to TRBJ1-1; no firm D call. Germline CDR1 is SGHDN and CDR2 is FVKESK. V dropped 2 bases and J dropped 5 bases, with 6 bases sitting between them. This CDR3 is built from 12 residues. The CDR3 is CASSQKGTEAFF. In nucleotides, the CDR3 is TGTGCCAGCAGCCAAAAGGGTACTGAAGCTTTCTTT.

This chain uses TRBV4-2 with TRBJ2-7; 11 bases match TRBD2. The germline V gene has CDR1 LGHNA and CDR2 YNFKEQ. The CDR3 is 15 amino acids. Trimming took 0 bases from V and 8 from J; bases not matched to a gene: 6. The CDR3 reads CASSQDSGGAIQQYF. The CDR3 DNA sequence: TGTGCCAGCAGCCAAGATAGCGGGGGGGCCATCCAGCAGTACTTC.

The chain recombines TRBV30 with TRBJ2-1; TRBD1 aligns across 9 bases. Germline values: CDR1 GTSNPN, CDR2 SVGIG (reference sequence). V was pared by 2 bases and J by 12 bases, with 5 bases of the junction left unmatched. This CDR3 has 12 residues. The CDR3 loop reads CAWSRQGVGQFF. In DNA form, the CDR3 reads TGTGCCTGGAGTCGACAGGGGGTGGGGCAGTTCTTC.

This clone has just a few counts. The rearrangement uses TRBV30 and TRBJ1-4; 7 nucleotides line up with TRBD1. Per germline, CDR1 GTSNPN and CDR2 SVGIG (reference sequence). The CDR3 totals 13 residues. V dropped 4 bases and J dropped 7; count of bases not matched to a gene: 6. The CDR3 DNA follows: TGTGCCTGGACTCGACAGGGCGGTGAAAAACTGTTTTTT. This encodes CAWTRQGGEKLFF. The entire variable domain, with the rest obtained from reference TRBV30 and TRBJ1-4, is as follows: SQTIHQWPATLVQPVGSPLSLECTVEGTSNPNLYWYRQAAGRGLQLLFYSVGIGQISSEVPQNLSASRPQDRQFILSSKKLLLSDSGFYLCAWTRQGGEKLFFGSGTQLSVL.

V and J are TRBV19 and TRBJ1-5, with a tentative D call TRBD1 (5 bases). Germline CDR1 is LNHDA and CDR2 is SQIVND (reference sequence). The length of the CDR3 is 15 residues. Trimming removed 5 bases at V and 0 bases at J, with 11 bases between. Here the CDR3 DNA reads TGTGCCAGTAGTGGAGGGGCCAGTAGCAATCAGCCCCAGCATTTT. Translated, it gives CASSGGASSNQPQHF.

The genes are TRBV4-3 and TRBJ2-7; D might be TRBD2 (6 bases). V was trimmed by 0 bases and J by 2 bases, leaving 11 bases between them. The V gene's germline CDR1 is LGHNA and CDR2 YSLEER. The CDR3 sequence is 15 residues long. Written as DNA, the CDR3 is TGCGCCAGCAGCCAAGAAGGGACTGAGACCTACGAGCAGTACTTC. Its protein product is CASSQEGTETYEQYF.

V usage is TRBV10-1 and J usage is TRBJ1-2; D unclear. The CDR3 sequence is 12 residues long. V lost 11 bases, J lost 7 bases, and 17 bases lay in between. Germline V lookup: CDR1 WNHNN, CDR2 SYGVQD (reference sequence). CDR3 sequence: CARRTPNTGYTF. CDR3 coding DNA: TGCGCCCGCCGGACCCCGAACACTGGCTACACCTTC.

The rearrangement joins TRBV13 to TRBJ2-7; 10 positions match TRBD2. V was clipped by 3 bases and J by 1 base; unmatched bases: 3. Germline values: CDR1 PRHDT, CDR2 FYEKMQ (reference sequence). The length of the CDR3 is 15 residues. The CDR3 nucleotides are TGTGCCAGCAGCTTCCCAGCGGGAGGGTCCTACGAGCAGTACTTC. Translation gives CASSFPAGGSYEQYF. Using reference TRBV13 and TRBJ2-7 for the parts outside the CDR3, the full variable domain is AAGVIQSPRHLIKEKRETATLKCYPIPRHDTVYWYQQGPGQDPQFLISFYEKMQSDKGSIPDRFSAQQFSDYHSELNMSSLELGDSALYFCASSFPAGGSYEQYFGPGTRLTVT.

In DNA, the CDR3 is TGTGCCAGCAGCGAACAGGGATTAGATGAAAAACTGTTTTTT. This gives the protein CASSEQGLDEKLFF. The chain is built from TRBV7-9 and TRBJ1-4; D perhaps matches TRBD1 (6 bases). Germline CDR1 SEHNR, CDR2 FQNEAQ (reference sequence). The CDR3 runs to 14 residues. V lost 5 bases and J 6 bases, leaving 13 bases between the germline ends.

The V and J genes are TRBV5-4 and TRBJ1-2; TRBD1 agrees at 11 bases. This CDR3 has 18 amino acids. Trimming cost V 0 bases and J 4 bases; bases outside gene matches: 11. Germline V CDR1 and CDR2: SGHNT, YYREEE (reference sequence). The CDR3 DNA sequence: TGTGCCAGCAGCTTGGAAATGGAGTGGACAGGGGGCGTCTATGGCTACACCTTC. It encodes CASSLEMEWTGGVYGYTF.

This clone was picked up a small number of times. This chain uses TRBV6-5 with TRBJ2-7; D might be TRBD2 (5 bases). CDR3 length: 11 amino acids. Germline CDR1 is MNHEY and CDR2 is SVGAGI. V was shortened by 7 bases and J by 3 bases, with 7 bases between the two germline ends. CDR3 sequence: CASTDYYEQYF. The CDR3 DNA is TGTGCCAGCACTGACTACTACGAGCAGTACTTC.

The J gene is TRBJ1-6, the V gene TRBV4-3; TRBD1 matches 9 bases. Looked up from germline, CDR1 is LGHNA and CDR2 is YSLEER. This CDR3 is 13 amino acids long. The junction had 3 bases not matched to a gene; V was cut back by 6 bases and J by 9 bases. CDR3 nucleotide sequence: TGCGCCAGCAGGGGACAGGGAAGTTCACCCCTCCACTTT. Amino acid sequence: CASRGQGSSPLHF.

The genes are TRBV6-5 and TRBJ1-2; perhaps TRBD1 as D (6 bases). There are 14 residues in the CDR3. CDR1 MNHEY and CDR2 SVGAGI come from the germline V gene. V shed 5 bases and J shed 6 bases, with 16 bases lying between them. The CDR3 is CASSPDSTRDGYTF. CDR3 nucleotide sequence: TGTGCCAGCAGTCCGGACAGCACTCGAGATGGCTACACCTTC.

This chain uses TRBV5-1 with TRBJ1-2; 8 bases line up with TRBD1. V lost 4 bases to trimming and J lost 7 bases; unmatched junction nucleotides: 6. The CDR3 runs to 13 residues. From germline, CDR1 is SGHRS and CDR2 YFSETQ. CDR3 in DNA: TGCGCCAGCAGCCCCAGGGGGCGAGGTGGCTACACCTTC. Encoded protein: CASSPRGRGGYTF. Together with reference TRBV5-1 and TRBJ1-2, the CDR3 gives the full variable domain: KAGVTQTPRYLIKTRGQQVTLSCSPISGHRSVSWYQQTPGQGLQFLFEYFSETQRNKGNFPGRFSGRQFSNSRSEMNVSTLELGDSALYLCASSPRGRGGYTFGSGTRLTVV.

The rearrangement uses TRBV28 and TRBJ2-7; 10 bases align to TRBD2. With V trimmed by 5 bases and J by 3 bases, 10 bases remained unmatched. CDR1 is MDHEN and CDR2 is SYDVKM in the germline V gene. The length of the CDR3 is 16 residues. The CDR3 coding sequence is TGTGCCAGCAGTAAGGGACTAGCGATTCGTCGCTACGAGCAGTACTTC. It codes for CASSKGLAIRRYEQYF.

The chain carries TRBV5-1 and TRBJ2-1, with D possibly being TRBD2 (5 bases). V lost 6 bases and J 8 bases, leaving 18 bases between the germline ends. The CDR3 covers 14 residues. CDR1 and CDR2 (germline): SGHRS, YFSETQ. The CDR3: CASTLGVLVDEQFF. The CDR3 DNA sequence: TGCGCCAGCACCCTCGGGGTTTTGGTGGATGAGCAGTTCTTC.

The rearrangement uses TRBV7-6 and TRBJ2-3; TRBD2 matches at 8 bases. Per the germline V gene, CDR1 is SGHVS and CDR2 is FNYEAQ. V trimming: 2 bases; J trimming: 0 bases; junction bases outside the gene matches: 7. CDR3 size: 17 residues. CDR3 sequence reads: CASSLFSREASTDTQYF. CDR3 sequence (DNA): TGTGCCAGCAGCTTATTCTCGCGGGAGGCTAGCACAGATACGCAGTATTTT.